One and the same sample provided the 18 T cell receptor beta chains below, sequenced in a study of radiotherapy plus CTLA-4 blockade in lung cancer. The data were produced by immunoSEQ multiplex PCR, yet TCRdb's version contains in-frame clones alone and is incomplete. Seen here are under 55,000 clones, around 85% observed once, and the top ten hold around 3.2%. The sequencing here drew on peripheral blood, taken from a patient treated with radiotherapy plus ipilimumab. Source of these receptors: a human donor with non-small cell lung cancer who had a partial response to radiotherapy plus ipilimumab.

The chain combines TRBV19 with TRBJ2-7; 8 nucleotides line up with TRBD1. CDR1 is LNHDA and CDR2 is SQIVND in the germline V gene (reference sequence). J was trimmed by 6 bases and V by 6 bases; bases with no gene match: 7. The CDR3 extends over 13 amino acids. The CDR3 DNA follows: TGTGCCAGTAGCCGACCAGGGGGCCGCGAGCAGTACTTC. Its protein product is CASSRPGGREQYF.

CDR3 coding DNA: TGTGCCAGCACCAGGACAGGGGAAAGGGTTGAGCAGTTCTTC. Protein product: CASTRTGERVEQFF. The rearrangement uses TRBV6-1 and TRBJ2-1; 9 bases agree with TRBD1. CDR1 and CDR2 (germline): MNHNS, SASEGT. The CDR3 totals 14 residues. Trimming at V came to 7 bases and at J to 9 bases, leaving 10 bases not matched to a gene.

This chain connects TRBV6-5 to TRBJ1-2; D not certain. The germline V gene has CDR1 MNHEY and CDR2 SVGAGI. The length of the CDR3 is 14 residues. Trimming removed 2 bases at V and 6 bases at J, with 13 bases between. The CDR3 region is CASSYQGRADGYTF. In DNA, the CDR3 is TGTGCCAGCAGTTACCAAGGGAGGGCGGATGGCTACACCTTC.

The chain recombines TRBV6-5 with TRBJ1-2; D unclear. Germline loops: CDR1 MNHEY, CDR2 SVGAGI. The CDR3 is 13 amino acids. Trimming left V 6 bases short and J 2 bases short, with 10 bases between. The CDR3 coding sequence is TGTGCCAGCAGGTTGGGCACGAACTATGGCTACACCTTC. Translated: CASRLGTNYGYTF.

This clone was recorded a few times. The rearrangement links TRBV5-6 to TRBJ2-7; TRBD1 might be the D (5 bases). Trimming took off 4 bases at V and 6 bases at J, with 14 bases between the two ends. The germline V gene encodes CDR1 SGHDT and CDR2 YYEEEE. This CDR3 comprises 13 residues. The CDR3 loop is CASSRQGRGEQYF. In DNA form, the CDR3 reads TGTGCCAGCAGCAGGCAAGGAAGGGGCGAGCAGTACTTC.

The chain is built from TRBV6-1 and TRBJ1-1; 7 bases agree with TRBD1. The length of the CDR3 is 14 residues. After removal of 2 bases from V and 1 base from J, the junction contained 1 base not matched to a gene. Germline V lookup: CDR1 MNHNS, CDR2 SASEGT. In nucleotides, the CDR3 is TGTGCCAGCAGTGAATACAGGGGGAACACTGAAGCTTTCTTT. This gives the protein CASSEYRGNTEAFF.

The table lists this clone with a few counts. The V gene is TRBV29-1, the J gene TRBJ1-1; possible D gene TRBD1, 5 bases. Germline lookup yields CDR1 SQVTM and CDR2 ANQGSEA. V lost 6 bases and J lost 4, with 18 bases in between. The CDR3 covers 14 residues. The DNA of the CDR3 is TGCAGCGTGTGGGTAGGACATCGGATCACTGAAGCTTTCTTT. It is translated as CSVWVGHRITEAFF.

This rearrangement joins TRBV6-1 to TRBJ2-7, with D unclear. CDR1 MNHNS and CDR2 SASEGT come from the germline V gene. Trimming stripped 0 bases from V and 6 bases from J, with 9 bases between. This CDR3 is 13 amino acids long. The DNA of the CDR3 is TGTGCCAGCAGTGAAGCGCGTGTTGGCGAGCAGTACTTC. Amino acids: CASSEARVGEQYF.

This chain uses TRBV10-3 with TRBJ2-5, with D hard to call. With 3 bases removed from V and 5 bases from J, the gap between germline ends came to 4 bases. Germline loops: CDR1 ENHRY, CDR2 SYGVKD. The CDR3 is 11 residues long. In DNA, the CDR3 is TGTGCCATCAGTGATATGGAGACCCAGTACTTC. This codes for CAISDMETQYF.

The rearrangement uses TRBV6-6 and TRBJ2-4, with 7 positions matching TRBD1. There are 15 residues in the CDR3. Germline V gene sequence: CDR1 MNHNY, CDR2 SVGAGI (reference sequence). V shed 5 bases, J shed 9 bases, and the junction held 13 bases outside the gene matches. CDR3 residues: CASSENRGSTGIQYF. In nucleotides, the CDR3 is TGTGCCAGCAGTGAGAACAGGGGATCGACGGGCATTCAGTACTTC.

CDR3 in amino acids: CASSRQGTDTQYF. As DNA, the CDR3 is TGTGCCAGTAGTAGGCAGGGCACAGATACGCAGTATTTT. The chain carries TRBV19 and TRBJ2-3; the D is unclear. CDR1 is LNHDA and CDR2 is SQIVND in the germline V gene (reference sequence). Trimming stripped 4 bases from V and 1 base from J, with 6 bases between. This CDR3 spans 13 amino acids.

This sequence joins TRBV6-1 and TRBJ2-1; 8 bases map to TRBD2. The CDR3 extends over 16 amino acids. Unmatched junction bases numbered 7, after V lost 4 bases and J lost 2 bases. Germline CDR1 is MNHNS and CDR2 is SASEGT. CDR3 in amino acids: CASSGLGLEAYNEQFF. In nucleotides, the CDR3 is TGTGCCAGCAGTGGATTGGGACTAGAGGCCTACAATGAGCAGTTCTTC.

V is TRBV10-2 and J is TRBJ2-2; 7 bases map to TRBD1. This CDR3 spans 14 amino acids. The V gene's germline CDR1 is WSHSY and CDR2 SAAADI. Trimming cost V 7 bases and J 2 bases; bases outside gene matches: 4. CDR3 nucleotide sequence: TGCGCCAGCAAGTGGGACAGAAACACCGGGGAGCTGTTTTTT. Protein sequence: CASKWDRNTGELFF.

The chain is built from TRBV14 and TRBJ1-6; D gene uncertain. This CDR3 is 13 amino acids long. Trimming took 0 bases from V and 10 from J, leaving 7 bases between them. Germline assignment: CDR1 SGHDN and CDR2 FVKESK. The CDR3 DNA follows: TGTGCCAGCAGCCAAGATCCCAGATCACCCCTCCACTTT. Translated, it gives CASSQDPRSPLHF.

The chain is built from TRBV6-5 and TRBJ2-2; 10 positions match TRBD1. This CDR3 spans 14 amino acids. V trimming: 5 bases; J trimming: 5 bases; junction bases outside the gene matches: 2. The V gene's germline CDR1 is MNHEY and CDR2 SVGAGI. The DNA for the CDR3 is TGTGCCAGCAGTGGGACAGGGGTAACCGGGGAGCTGTTTTTT. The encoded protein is CASSGTGVTGELFF.

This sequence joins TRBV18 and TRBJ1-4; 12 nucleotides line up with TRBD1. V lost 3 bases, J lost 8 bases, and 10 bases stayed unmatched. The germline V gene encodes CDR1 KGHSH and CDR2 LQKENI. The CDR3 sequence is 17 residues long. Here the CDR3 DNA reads TGTGCCAGCTCACCCTCTGGGGGGACAGGGGGCCACGAAAAACTGTTTTTT. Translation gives CASSPSGGTGGHEKLFF.

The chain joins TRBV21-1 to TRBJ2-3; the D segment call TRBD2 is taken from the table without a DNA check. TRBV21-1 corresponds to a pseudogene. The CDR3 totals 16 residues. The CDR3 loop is CASSEPGLSSTDTQYF. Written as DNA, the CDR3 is TGTGCCAGCAGTGAGCCGGGACTCAGCTCCACAGATACGCAGTATTTT.

In nucleotides, the CDR3 is TGTGCCAGCAGCTTGAGGACAGACTGGTACGAGCAGTACTTC. Translation: CASSLRTDWYEQYF. This sequence joins TRBV11-3 and TRBJ2-7, with D possibly TRBD1 on 6 matching bases. Trimming shortened V by 3 bases and J by 4 bases, and 13 bases separated the two germline ends. Per germline, CDR1 SGHNT and CDR2 YENEEA. The CDR3 is made up of 14 amino acids.